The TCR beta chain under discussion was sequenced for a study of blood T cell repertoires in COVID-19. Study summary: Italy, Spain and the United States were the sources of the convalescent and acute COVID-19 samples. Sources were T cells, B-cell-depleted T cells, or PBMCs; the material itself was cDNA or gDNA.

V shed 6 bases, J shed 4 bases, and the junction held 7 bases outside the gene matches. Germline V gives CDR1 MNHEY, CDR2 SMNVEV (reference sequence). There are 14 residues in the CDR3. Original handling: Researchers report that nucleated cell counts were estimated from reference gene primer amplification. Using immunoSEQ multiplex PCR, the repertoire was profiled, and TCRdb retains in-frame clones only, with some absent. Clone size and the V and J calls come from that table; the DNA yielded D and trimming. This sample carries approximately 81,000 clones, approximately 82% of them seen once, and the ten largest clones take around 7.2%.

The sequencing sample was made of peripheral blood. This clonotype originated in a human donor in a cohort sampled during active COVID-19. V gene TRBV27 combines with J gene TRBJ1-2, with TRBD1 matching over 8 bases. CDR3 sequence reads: CASRHRTGGYGYTF. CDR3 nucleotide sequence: TGTGCCAGCAGACATAGAACAGGGGGCTATGGCTACACCTTC.